These 25 T cell receptor beta chains share one sample of origin, sequenced in a study of vaccination and CD4 T cells after COVID-19. As for treatment: roughly ten-day PBMC culture with coronavirus spike peptide pools or control peptides (ViraFEST assay). Antigens of these TCRs are unknown. The assay that was used to sequence DNA from cultured CD4+ T cells was the Oncomine TCR Beta short-read assay. Using its own MiXCR run on the PCR reads, TCRdb lists one record per CDR3 protein. The sample shows 8,000 to 9,500 distinct CDR3 sequences, approximately 56% of them seen only once. Here the sequenced sample was cultured CD4+ T cells from blood, taken after SARS-CoV-2 vaccination. The receptors originated from a human donor with COVID-19.

This clonotype turned up a few times. This chain uses TRBV11-2 with TRBJ1-5; D remains ambiguous. The CDR3 has 15 amino acids. Germline CDR1 SGHAT, CDR2 FQNNGV. V was trimmed by 5 bases and J by 5 bases, leaving 16 bases between them. The CDR3 coding sequence is TGTGCCAGCAGCCCAAACAGAGTAAATCATCAGCCCCAGCATTTT. Residues: CASSPNRVNHQPQHF. Drawing the rest from reference TRBV11-2 and TRBJ1-5, the complete variable domain is EAGVAQSPRYKIIEKRQSVAFWCNPISGHATLYWYQQILGQGPKLLIQFQNNGVVDDSQLPKDRFSAERLKGVDSTLKIQPAKLEDSAVYLCASSPNRVNHQPQHFGDGTRLSIL.

The chain recombines TRBV7-2 with TRBJ2-3; tentative D call: TRBD1 (6 bases). The CDR3 sequence is 16 residues long. From germline, CDR1 is SGHTA and CDR2 FQGNSA. The ends were cut back, 1 base at V and 4 bases at J, with 15 bases in the middle. This CDR3 is CASSLVGARGADTQYF. CDR3 DNA sequence: TGTGCCAGCAGCTTAGTGGGGGCTCGAGGGGCAGATACGCAGTATTTT.

V usage is TRBV7-2 and J usage is TRBJ2-6; D is perhaps TRBD2 (6 bases). Germline CDR1 SGHTA, CDR2 FQGNSA. Trimming removed 5 bases from V and 4 bases from J, with 18 bases in between. This CDR3 is 17 amino acids long. The CDR3: CASSLVAVVRGANVLTF. CDR3 nucleotides: TGTGCCAGCAGCCTAGTAGCGGTAGTCAGGGGGGCCAACGTCCTGACTTTC.

CDR3 nucleotide sequence: TGTGCCACCGGGACAGGGCAGAGGAATTCACCCCTCCACTTT. This gives the protein CATGTGQRNSPLHF. The chain employs TRBV28 and TRBJ1-6; 9 bases are a match to TRBD1. Trimming cost V 10 bases and J 7 bases; bases outside gene matches: 8. The CDR3 length is 14 residues. Germline CDR1 and CDR2: MDHEN and SYDVKM.

The V gene is TRBV28, the J gene TRBJ2-7; maybe TRBD1 (5 bases). Trimming left V 3 bases short and J 1 base short, with 10 bases between. The CDR3 has 14 residues. Germline CDR1 and CDR2: MDHEN and SYDVKM. The chain's CDR3 is CASSLRQGSYEQYF. DNA for the CDR3: TGTGCCAGCAGTTTGAGGCAGGGTTCCTACGAGCAGTACTTC.

J is TRBJ1-6 and V is TRBV19; tentative D call: TRBD1 (5 bases). This CDR3 has 13 amino acids. V lost 3 bases and J lost 10, with 10 bases in between. Germline V lookup: CDR1 LNHDA, CDR2 SQIVND (reference sequence). The CDR3, as DNA: TGTGCCAGTAGTATGCAGGGCAACTCACCCCTCCACTTT. Its protein product is CASSMQGNSPLHF.

The rearrangement links TRBV6-2 or TRBV6-3 to TRBJ2-1; TRBD1 is a possible D gene (6 bases). V dropped 2 bases and J dropped 3 bases, with 14 bases sitting between them. Germline V CDR1 and CDR2: MNHEY, SVGEGT. The CDR3 contains 16 residues. This CDR3 is CASSYVQGTLYNEQFF. The DNA for the CDR3 is TGTGCCAGCAGTTACGTTCAAGGGACACTCTACAATGAGCAGTTCTTC.

J is TRBJ1-5 and V is TRBV2; TRBD1 aligns across 8 bases. With V trimmed by 3 bases and J by 2 bases, 6 bases remained unmatched. Germline V CDR1 and CDR2: SNHLY, FYNNEI. The CDR3 length is 16 residues. This CDR3 is CASSDRTGWGNQPQHF. CDR3 in DNA: TGTGCCAGCAGTGATCGGACAGGGTGGGGCAATCAGCCCCAGCATTTT. Using reference TRBV2 and TRBJ1-5 for the parts outside the CDR3, the full variable domain is EPEVTQTPSHQVTQMGQEVILRCVPISNHLYFYWYRQILGQKVEFLVSFYNNEISEKSEIFDDQFSVERPDGSNFTLKIRSTKLEDSAMYFCASSDRTGWGNQPQHFGDGTRLSIL.

The chain recombines TRBV6-1 with TRBJ1-1, with 8 bases matching TRBD1. The germline V gene has CDR1 MNHNS and CDR2 SASEGT. CDR3 length: 14 amino acids. The V and J ends lost 6 bases and 1 base, in that order; junction bases with no gene match: 4. This CDR3 reads CASSRTGPNTEAFF. CDR3 sequence (DNA): TGTGCCAGCAGCCGGACAGGGCCGAACACTGAAGCTTTCTTT.

The chain couples TRBV20-1 to TRBJ2-7, with D possibly being TRBD2 (5 bases). CDR3 length equals 13 residues. The V and J ends lost 7 bases and 3 bases respectively, with 16 bases between them. Per germline, CDR1 DFQATT and CDR2 SNEGSKA (reference sequence). CDR3 bases: TGCAGTGTCCGGACCTCGGGGTTCTACGAGCAGTACTTC. Its translation: CSVRTSGFYEQYF.

The CDR3 region has the DNA TGCAGTGCTAGAGGTCAAGCAGGGGGAGCTTTCTTT. Protein sequence: CSARGQAGGAFF. The chain employs TRBV20-1 and TRBJ1-1; the match to TRBD1 covers 7 bases. V trimming: 1 base; J trimming: 10 bases; junction bases outside the gene matches: 6. The CDR3 runs to 12 residues. CDR1 is DFQATT and CDR2 is SNEGSKA in the germline V gene (reference sequence).

The rearrangement joins TRBV15 to TRBJ2-7; 8 bases agree with TRBD1. CDR1 and CDR2 (germline): LNHNV, YYDKDF (reference sequence). The CDR3 spans 13 residues. V lost 4 bases, J lost 5 bases, and 4 bases stayed unmatched. CDR3 loop: CATSTRQGNEQYF. CDR3 DNA sequence: TGTGCCACCAGCACAAGACAGGGGAACGAGCAGTACTTC.

The chain links TRBV4-3 to TRBJ1-2; no reliable D call. This CDR3 is built from 16 residues. Trimming took 1 base from V and 4 from J, leaving 16 bases between them. Germline V gene lookup returns CDR1 LGHNA and CDR2 YSLEER. The CDR3 bases are TGCGCCAGCAGCCAAGGTGATTGGTCAGACGGCTATGGCTACACCTTC. Translated: CASSQGDWSDGYGYTF.

This clonotype was seen just once. V is TRBV5-1 and J is TRBJ1-2; TRBD1 aligns across 10 bases. Germline trimming cut 4 bases from V and 3 bases from J; bases unmatched to any gene: 6. CDR3 length equals 15 residues. Germline V gene sequence: CDR1 SGHRS, CDR2 YFSETQ. CDR3 nucleotides: TGCGCCAGCAGCCTGTCCGGGACAGGGGACTATGGCTACACCTTC. This codes for CASSLSGTGDYGYTF.

The CDR3 coding sequence is TGTGCCAGCAGCATTGACAGGGGTAGTCAGCCCCAGCATTTT. Its translation: CASSIDRGSQPQHF. The genes are TRBV7-8 and TRBJ1-5; 8 nucleotides line up with TRBD1. Germline V gene sequence: CDR1 SGHVS, CDR2 FQNEAQ. The CDR3 has 14 amino acids. The J segment lost 6 bases and the V segment lost 5 bases, leaving 6 bases of the junction unmatched.

This clonotype is labeled large. The CDR3 DNA is TGCAGTGCTTTACCGGGACTAGCGAAGACCCAGTACTTC. It codes for CSALPGLAKTQYF. The rearrangement joins TRBV20-1 to TRBJ2-5, with 10 positions matching TRBD2. CDR3 length: 13 residues. The V gene end was trimmed by 5 bases and the J gene end by 6 bases; junction bases not matched to a gene: 6. Germline V gene sequence: CDR1 DFQATT, CDR2 SNEGSKA (reference sequence).

The rearrangement joins TRBV7-8 to TRBJ2-2, with 12 bases identical to TRBD2. Germline V gene sequence: CDR1 SGHVS, CDR2 FQNEAQ. This CDR3 contains 18 residues. Trimming took 5 bases from V and 7 from J; bases not matched to a gene: 14. The DNA for the CDR3 is TGTGCCAGCAGCATAAGAGGGCTAGCGGGGGGGCCGAACGGGGAGCTGTTTTTT. This codes for CASSIRGLAGGPNGELFF. Filled out from reference TRBV7-8 and TRBJ2-2, the complete variable domain reads GAGVSQSPRYKVAKRGQDVALRCDPISGHVSLFWYQQALGQGPEFLTYFQNEAQLDKSGLPSDRFFAERPEGSVSTLKIQRTQQEDSAVYLCASSIRGLAGGPNGELFFGEGSRLTVL.

This chain uses TRBV20-1 with TRBJ2-5, with TRBD2 matching 9 bases. Germline V CDR1 and CDR2: DFQATT, SNEGSKA (reference sequence). The length of the CDR3 is 13 residues. Unmatched junction bases numbered 2, after V lost 4 bases and J lost 2 bases. This chain's CDR3 is CSATSGEQETQYF. The CDR3 nucleotides read TGCAGTGCTACTAGCGGGGAACAAGAGACCCAGTACTTC.

The chain combines TRBV7-8 with TRBJ1-6; D is possibly TRBD1 (5 bases). The germline V gene encodes CDR1 SGHVS and CDR2 FQNEAQ. CDR3 size: 14 residues. The V end was cut by 0 bases, the J end by 10 bases, with 10 bases between. The DNA of the CDR3 is TGTGCCAGCAGCTTAGCGGGGGTGGGCTCACCCCTCCACTTT. Protein product: CASSLAGVGSPLHF.

This clonotype was observed a few times. J is TRBJ1-2 and V is TRBV2, with 9 nucleotides matching TRBD1. Germline values: CDR1 SNHLY, CDR2 FYNNEI. J lost 0 bases, V lost 2 bases, and 1 base had no gene match. CDR3 length: 15 amino acids. The CDR3 nucleotides are TGTGCCAGCAGTGAAACAGGGGGCCCTAACTATGGCTACACCTTC. Its translation is CASSETGGPNYGYTF. Looking up the rest from reference TRBV2 and TRBJ1-2 gives the full variable domain: EPEVTQTPSHQVTQMGQEVILRCVPISNHLYFYWYRQILGQKVEFLVSFYNNEISEKSEIFDDQFSVERPDGSNFTLKIRSTKLEDSAMYFCASSETGGPNYGYTFGSGTRLTVV.

The genes are TRBV5-1 and TRBJ1-2; tentatively, D is TRBD1 (5 bases). The germline V gene encodes CDR1 SGHRS and CDR2 YFSETQ. The CDR3 sequence is 15 residues long. With 3 bases removed from V and 0 bases from J, the gap between germline ends came to 12 bases. CDR3 nucleotide sequence: TGCGCCAGCAGCTCCGACAGACATTCTAACTATGGCTACACCTTC. Amino acids: CASSSDRHSNYGYTF.

This clonotype was observed a handful of times. This rearrangement joins TRBV7-9 to TRBJ1-2; TRBD1 aligns across 8 bases. This CDR3 has 14 amino acids. Losses at the gene ends were 6 bases for V and 4 bases for J; bases not matched to a gene: 7. Per the germline V gene, CDR1 is SEHNR and CDR2 is FQNEAQ (reference sequence). CDR3 residues: CASRPRTGSYGYTF. The CDR3 DNA follows: TGTGCCAGCAGACCCCGGACAGGGTCCTATGGCTACACCTTC.

This chain joins TRBV10-3 and TRBJ1-6; 7 nucleotides agree with TRBD1. Germline V gives CDR1 ENHRY, CDR2 SYGVKD. This CDR3 comprises 13 residues. Germline trimming cut 7 bases from V and 6 bases from J; bases unmatched to any gene: 3. This CDR3 is CAITGQVNSPLHF. DNA for the CDR3: TGTGCCATCACTGGACAGGTTAATTCACCCCTCCACTTT.

V gene TRBV20-1 combines with J gene TRBJ2-1; the D is unclear. Germline loops: CDR1 DFQATT, CDR2 SNEGSKA (reference sequence). This CDR3 has 12 amino acids. The V and J ends lost 4 bases and 4 bases respectively, with 8 bases between them. The DNA for the CDR3 is TGCAGTGCTAATAAAGAGTACAATGAGCAGTTCTTC. Translated: CSANKEYNEQFF.

This chain connects TRBV9 to TRBJ2-3; D is unresolved. The V end lost 0 bases, the J end lost 8 bases, and 10 bases lay between the germline ends. Germline lookup yields CDR1 SGDLS and CDR2 YYNGEE. This CDR3 has 13 amino acids. Here the CDR3 reads CASSVVMLGTQYF. In DNA form, the CDR3 reads TGTGCCAGCAGCGTAGTAATGCTCGGTACGCAGTATTTT.